This passage covers 29 T cell receptor delta chains from one sample sequenced in a study of gamma-delta T cells after stem cell transplantation. TCRdb called clones anew from the RT-PCR reads with CATT. The sample holds approximately 2,900 delta-chain clones, approximately 29% seen once. Input material: gamma-delta T cells. The receptors shown here come from a human donor. It is not recorded whose cells these are; they may come from a transplant donor.

This clone was observed a handful of times. The protein that TCRdb holds for this DNA derives from a much larger clone and differs from the translated DNA at residue 4, which likely indicates a read error; the protein shown here is translated from the DNA. This sequence joins TRDV2 and TRDJ1, with TRDD3 matching over 8 bases. This CDR3 comprises 18 residues. The trim removed 5 bases at V and 2 bases at J, leaving 18 bases unmatched. Looked up from germline, CDR1 is GEAIGNYY and CDR2 is EKD. CDR3 coding DNA: TGTGCCTGTGGACTACTGGGGGTCGACCGCTCGTTTACCGATAAACTCATCTTT. Translation gives CACGLLGVDRSFTDKLIF.

Concerning this clone: This likely traces to a read error, being one base from a far larger clone. At the DNA level, this CDR3 is encoded by other sequences in the same sample as well. V usage is TRDV2 and J usage is TRDJ1; 9 positions match TRDD3. CDR3 size: 21 residues. Trimming cost V 7 bases and J 1 base; bases outside gene matches: 27. Germline V CDR1 and CDR2: GEAIGNYY, EKD. CDR3 DNA: TGTGCCTGCGAGGCGTTACGACCGGGCGCGACGGGGGGATACAGCACCGATAAACTCATCTTT. This sequence encodes CACEALRPGATGGYSTDKLIF.

The chain carries TRDV1 and TRDJ1, with TRDD2 as a possible D gene (6 bases). Germline CDR1 and CDR2: TSWWSYY and QGS. Trimming left V 4 bases short and J 4 bases short, with 37 bases between. CDR3 length: 22 amino acids. The CDR3 region has the DNA TGTGCTCTTGGGGGGACCACCTTCCACTACCTCGAGGGAATTATGGGACACGATAAACTCATCTTT. This encodes CALGGTTFHYLEGIMGHDKLIF.

This clone is medium-sized by share. The gene calls are TRDV2 and TRDJ1, with TRDD3 identical over 7 bases. V shed 6 bases, J shed 2 bases, and the junction held 14 bases outside the gene matches. The CDR3 totals 16 residues. The germline V gene has CDR1 GEAIGNYY and CDR2 EKD. CDR3 sequence (DNA): TGTGCCTGTTTCCCCATCGGGGGGATTGGGACCGATAAACTCATCTTT. Its translation: CACFPIGGIGTDKLIF.

This clone was seen more than once but under ten times. Given a much more abundant clone one base away, this may be a read error. Within the sample, other DNA sequences also encode this same CDR3. This chain connects TRDV2 to TRDJ1; TRDD3 matches 8 bases. This CDR3 comprises 17 residues. V was pared by 1 base and J by 4 bases, with 13 bases of the junction left unmatched. Germline CDR1 reads GEAIGNYY; CDR2 reads EKD. The CDR3 here is CACDTLLLTGGRDKLIF. The CDR3 coding sequence is TGTGCCTGTGACACGCTACTCCTTACTGGGGGGCGCGATAAACTCATCTTT.

V usage is TRDV2 and J usage is TRDJ4; 11 nucleotides line up with TRDD3. This CDR3 comprises 16 residues. Germline CDR1 and CDR2: GEAIGNYY and EKD. Trimming cost V 4 bases and J 0 bases; bases outside gene matches: 9. The CDR3 sequence: CACDFVLGDMARPLIF. CDR3 in DNA: TGTGCCTGTGATTTCGTACTGGGGGATATGGCCAGACCCCTGATCTTT.

This clone counts as medium-sized (0.01 to 0.1%). The CDR3 loop is CACDTVVAGGKDTDKLIF. In DNA form, the CDR3 reads TGTGCCTGTGACACGGTGGTTGCTGGGGGAAAGGACACCGATAAACTCATCTTT. V gene TRDV2 combines with J gene TRDJ1; 8 bases are a match to TRDD3. The CDR3 runs to 18 residues. J gave up 0 bases and V 1 base, and 12 bases lay outside the gene matches. CDR1 is GEAIGNYY and CDR2 is EKD in the germline V gene.

Worth noting for this clone: With a far larger clone one base away, a read error is the likely cause. V usage is TRDV2 and J usage is TRDJ1, with 13 bases fitting TRDD3. Germline V gene data show CDR1 as GEAIGNYY and CDR2 as EKD. Trimming took 5 bases from V and 0 from J; bases not matched to a gene: 20. CDR3 length: 21 residues. In nucleotides, the CDR3 is TGTGCCTGTGGCAACCTTCCCGGTACTGGGGGATACGGCCGGTACACCGATAAACTCATCTTT. Protein: CACGNLPGTGGYGRYTDKLIF.

This clone was seen once. A read error likely explains this, since a far larger clone differs by one base. This rearrangement joins TRDV2 to TRDJ1; 7 bases are shared with TRDD3. The CDR3 is 15 amino acids. The V gene end was trimmed by 3 bases and the J gene end by 3 bases; junction bases not matched to a gene: 9. In germline, CDR1 is GEAIGNYY, CDR2 EKD. The CDR3 here is CACDAVGDRPDKLIF. The CDR3 nucleotides are TGTGCCTGTGACGCCGTAGGGGATAGGCCCGATAAACTCATCTTT.

This rearrangement joins TRDV1 to TRDJ1, with 9 bases matching TRDD3. The CDR3 contains 20 residues. CDR1 is TSWWSYY, CDR2 QGS, per germline. With 0 bases clipped from V and 4 bases from J, the junction kept 18 bases outside the gene matches. CDR3 coding DNA: TGTGCTCTTGGGGAACTAAGCGCCCTAGGCCTGGGGGATCGATGCGATAAACTCATCTTT. Its protein is CALGELSALGLGDRCDKLIF.

As concerns this clone: A far bigger clonotype differs at one base, so this is likely a read error. In the same sample, other DNA sequences code for this CDR3. The chain joins TRDV2 to TRDJ1; 8 positions match TRDD3. The CDR3 loop spans 17 amino acids. Germline loops: CDR1 GEAIGNYY, CDR2 EKD. J lost 2 bases, V lost 3 bases, and 13 bases had no gene match. CDR3 loop: CACDPVSRVGDTDKLIF. CDR3 coding DNA: TGTGCCTGTGACCCTGTATCGCGTGTGGGGGATACCGATAAACTCATCTTT.

About this clone itself: A far bigger clonotype differs at one base, so this is likely a read error. This sequence joins TRDV2 and TRDJ1; 8 nucleotides align to TRDD3. The CDR3 is made up of 24 amino acids. From germline, CDR1 is GEAIGNYY and CDR2 EKD. Losses at the gene ends were 3 bases for V and 1 base for J; bases not matched to a gene: 33. CDR3 in amino acids: CACDGVHVPAGGHPLLGGTDKLIF. The DNA of the CDR3 is TGTGCCTGTGACGGGGTCCACGTTCCTGCTGGGGGACATCCTCTTCTCGGGGGCACCGATAAACTCATCTTT.

This chain connects TRDV2 to TRDJ1; TRDD3 is a possible D gene (5 bases). This CDR3 is 15 amino acids long. The V gene's germline CDR1 is GEAIGNYY and CDR2 EKD. Trimming shortened V by 0 bases and J by 1 base, and 11 bases separated the two germline ends. CDR3 protein: CACDTVGSGTDKLIF. CDR3 nucleotides: TGTGCCTGTGACACCGTGGGGTCTGGCACCGATAAACTCATCTTT.

This clone is labeled medium-sized. The chain is built from TRDV2 and TRDJ1; 8 bases agree with TRDD3. The CDR3 totals 17 residues. Germline trimming cut 0 bases from V and 0 bases from J; bases unmatched to any gene: 8. CDR1 is GEAIGNYY, CDR2 EKD, per germline. CDR3 sequence (DNA): TGTGCCTGTGACACCGTGAACTGGGGGTCAAACACCGATAAACTCATCTTT. Amino acids: CACDTVNWGSNTDKLIF.

As to this clone: This sequence may be a read error, since a much larger clone differs from it by one base. V gene TRDV2 combines with J gene TRDJ1; D call uncertain. V lost 3 bases to trimming and J lost 2 bases, with 15 bases between them. The CDR3 runs to 15 residues. The germline V gene encodes CDR1 GEAIGNYY and CDR2 EKD. The CDR3 DNA reads as TGTGCCTGTGACCCCCTGCTTGGCCCGACCGATAAACTCATCTTT. Translated: CACDPLLGPTDKLIF.

For this clone: Different DNA sequences within this sample yield the same CDR3. The chain uses TRDV1 and TRDJ1; D is undetermined. Looked up from germline, CDR1 is TSWWSYY and CDR2 is QGS. V dropped 5 bases and J dropped 0 bases, with 13 bases sitting between them. The length of the CDR3 is 15 residues. The CDR3 sequence: CALGKGFPYTDKLIF. The CDR3 DNA follows: TGTGCTCTTGGGAAAGGATTCCCGTACACCGATAAACTCATCTTT.

The chain is built from TRDV2 and TRDJ1; 12 bases align to TRDD3. Germline-derived CDR1 and CDR2 are GEAIGNYY and EKD. This CDR3 contains 17 residues. The V gene end was trimmed by 0 bases and the J gene end by 0 bases; junction bases not matched to a gene: 4. The CDR3 DNA sequence: TGTGCCTGTGACACCCTGGGGGATACGAAGTACACCGATAAACTCATCTTT. Its protein product is CACDTLGDTKYTDKLIF.

The chain couples TRDV1 to TRDJ1; maybe TRDD3 (6 bases). Germline CDR1 is TSWWSYY and CDR2 is QGS. CDR3 length equals 21 residues. Trimming removed 0 bases from V and 0 bases from J, with 26 bases in between. The CDR3 reads CALGELPLISSGDTYTDKLIF. As DNA, the CDR3 is TGTGCTCTTGGGGAACTGCCCCTAATATCGTCGGGGGACACGTACACCGATAAACTCATCTTT.

As to this clone: A much more abundant neighbour one base away suggests this may be a read error. Other DNA sequences in the same sample also yield this CDR3. The chain couples TRDV2 to TRDJ3; 12 bases agree with TRDD3. The CDR3 runs 20 residues. Germline V lookup: CDR1 GEAIGNYY, CDR2 EKD. CDR3 sequence: CACDTAGGYANSWDTRQMFF. The CDR3 nucleotides read TGCGCCTGTGACACCGCTGGGGGATACGCGAACTCCTGGGACACCCGACAGATGTTTTTC.

For this clone: A far larger clone is off by one base, so a read error is likely. The sample has other DNA sequences that encode this CDR3 too. The chain has TRDV2 and TRDJ1; 10 nucleotides line up with TRDD3. Germline V gene sequence: CDR1 GEAIGNYY, CDR2 EKD. Trimming at V came to 3 bases and at J to 0 bases, leaving 18 bases not matched to a gene. This CDR3 has 20 residues. The CDR3, as DNA: TGTGCCTGTGACCACGTACTGGGGGATCCTCCGACCCCATACACCGATAAACTCATCTTT. Encoded protein: CACDHVLGDPPTPYTDKLIF.

A few counts support this clone. The genes are TRDV1 and TRDJ1; the match to TRDD3 covers 9 bases. This CDR3 spans 21 amino acids. Germline V gene sequence: CDR1 TSWWSYY, CDR2 QGS. With 2 bases clipped from V and 3 bases from J, the junction kept 22 bases outside the gene matches. CDR3: CALGERPSTGEGIRGADKLIF. The CDR3 DNA sequence: TGTGCTCTTGGGGAAAGACCCTCGACGGGGGAGGGGATACGCGGGGCCGATAAACTCATCTTT.

To note about this clone: A single base is all that separates this from a far larger clone, so a read error is likely. Here the CDR3 reads CACDTMELGERTSWGTRQMFF. The DNA for the CDR3 is TGTGCCTGTGACACCATGGAACTGGGGGAAAGAACCTCCTGGGGCACCCGACAGATGTTTTTC. The rearrangement uses TRDV2 and TRDJ3; 9 nucleotides line up with TRDD3. CDR1 GEAIGNYY and CDR2 EKD come from the germline V gene. The CDR3 has 21 residues.

This clone was recorded a few times. The rearrangement joins TRDV2 to TRDJ1; a possible D gene is TRDD3 (5 bases). Trimming shortened V by 8 bases and J by 1 base, and 28 bases separated the two germline ends. Germline V CDR1 and CDR2: GEAIGNYY, EKD. CDR3 length: 18 residues. CDR3 residues: CAYMELSGMSPGTDKLIF. The CDR3 region has the DNA TGTGCCTATATGGAACTAAGCGGGATGTCCCCGGGCACCGATAAACTCATCTTT.

As to this clone: Only one base separates this from a far larger clonotype, so it likely reflects a read error. The chain is built from TRDV2 and TRDJ1; D is unclear. CDR1 is GEAIGNYY, CDR2 EKD, per germline. The ends were cut back, 0 bases at V and 5 bases at J, with 15 bases in the middle. The CDR3 has 15 amino acids. CDR3 coding DNA: TGTGCCTGTGACACCGCTACTGTACAGGGGGATAAACTCATCTTT. This sequence encodes CACDTATVQGDKLIF.

In its sample, this clone ranks as medium-sized. This CDR3 is also generated by other DNA sequences in the sample. The chain joins TRDV2 to TRDJ1; 11 nucleotides line up with TRDD3. J lost 6 bases, V lost 4 bases, and 6 bases had no gene match. The CDR3 loop spans 14 amino acids. The V gene's germline CDR1 is GEAIGNYY and CDR2 EKD. The CDR3 sequence is CACDILGDSHKLIF. The CDR3, as DNA: TGTGCCTGTGATATACTGGGGGATAGCCATAAACTCATCTTT.

By share, this clone counts as medium-sized. The rearrangement links TRDV2 to TRDJ1; D is unclear. CDR1 is GEAIGNYY, CDR2 EKD, per germline. This CDR3 is built from 18 residues. Trimming pared 0 bases from V and 1 base from J, leaving 20 bases between. The CDR3 protein is CACDTVSAKRGVTDKLIF. As DNA, the CDR3 is TGTGCCTGTGACACCGTGAGCGCCAAGCGAGGGGTCACCGATAAACTCATCTTT.

The CDR3 nucleotides are TGTGCCTGTGATCCTCTCTCGGCTGGGGACGACACCGATAAACTCATCTTT. This codes for CACDPLSAGDDTDKLIF. This chain joins TRDV2 and TRDJ1, with D perhaps matching TRDD3 (6 bases). The CDR3 sequence is 17 residues long. Between the trimmed V and J ends, which lost 4 bases and 0 bases, there was a span of 20 bases. CDR1 is GEAIGNYY, CDR2 EKD, per germline.

This clone is deemed large (0.1 to 1%). The chain uses TRDV2 and TRDJ3; 7 bases map to TRDD3. The J segment lost 11 bases and the V segment lost 0 bases, leaving 9 bases of the junction unmatched. CDR1 is GEAIGNYY, CDR2 EKD, per germline. This CDR3 is 16 amino acids long. The CDR3 DNA is TGTGCCTGTGACACCGTGGGGATAGGCCCATCCCGACAGATGTTTTTC. Translated, it gives CACDTVGIGPSRQMFF.

Within the sample, this clone is medium-sized. The chain couples TRDV2 to TRDJ3; the match to TRDD3 covers 8 bases. The CDR3 is made up of 17 amino acids. Germline lookup yields CDR1 GEAIGNYY and CDR2 EKD. J was trimmed by 2 bases and V by 3 bases; bases with no gene match: 5. The CDR3 DNA reads as TGTGCCTGTGACCCCACTGGGGGCCCCTGGGACACCCGACAGATGTTTTTC. This gives the protein CACDPTGGPWDTRQMFF.